Listed here are 3 T cell receptor beta chains from one sample, sequenced in a study of shared clonotypes between healthy human individuals. The repertoire was sequenced with immunoSEQ multiplex PCR; TCRdb's copy has only in-frame clones and lacks some. The table includes 1.6 million or so clones, just under 99% detected once. Material: naive CD4+ T cells sorted from blood. Sample subset: CD45RA+ positively selected. The receptor source for this set is a man aged 30-40 years in good health.

J is TRBJ2-5 and V is TRBV15, with D possibly TRBD2 on 6 matching bases. With 0 bases removed from V and 3 bases from J, the gap between germline ends came to 11 bases. CDR1 and CDR2 from the germline V gene are LNHNV and YYDKDF (reference sequence). The CDR3 extends over 15 amino acids. CDR3 in DNA: TGTGCCACCAGCAGAGACCCAATAGCGGAAGAGACCCAGTACTTC. The encoded protein is CATSRDPIAEETQYF.

The CDR3 DNA reads TGTGCCAGCAGCTCGGGACTAGCGGGAGGGACCGGGGAGCTGTTTTTT. It specifies CASSSGLAGGTGELFF. The V gene is TRBV7-2, the J gene TRBJ2-2, with 16 positions matching TRBD2. CDR3 size: 16 residues. J lost 5 bases, V lost 4 bases, and 1 base had no gene match. Germline V gene data show CDR1 as SGHTA and CDR2 as FQGNSA.

This sequence joins TRBV27 and TRBJ2-3, with 8 bases aligning to TRBD1. The CDR3 length is 14 residues. V lost 4 bases to trimming and J lost 5 bases; unmatched junction nucleotides: 5. Per the germline V gene, CDR1 is MNHEY and CDR2 is SMNVEV (reference sequence). The CDR3 spells CASSSDRVRDTQYF. In nucleotides, the CDR3 is TGTGCCAGCAGTTCGGACAGGGTTAGAGATACGCAGTATTTT.